Given below is one TCR beta chain in context. The test was conducted at deep level. The repertoire was sequenced with immunoSEQ multiplex PCR; TCRdb's copy has only in-frame clones and lacks some. Of about 680,000 clones detected, just over 90% appear once; the ten largest clones hold nearly 25%. This record belongs to a study of shared clonotypes between healthy human individuals. CDR1 is MNHEY and CDR2 is SMNVEV in the germline V gene (reference sequence). V lost 0 bases to trimming and J lost 9 bases, with 11 bases between them. The CDR3 length is 13 residues. Terminally differentiated effector memory CD45RA+ cells were excluded by CCR7 positive selection of CD45RO-negative cells. None of the donors, who were healthy HIV-negative adults, had recently had acute infections or vaccinations.

The TCR was taken from a young man in good health. This sequence joins TRBV27 and TRBJ2-5; maybe TRBD2 (6 bases). Input material: naive CD8+ T cells sorted from blood. The CDR3: CASSLSGRRAQYF. The CDR3 DNA reads as TGTGCCAGCAGTTTATCAGGGAGGAGGGCCCAGTACTTC.